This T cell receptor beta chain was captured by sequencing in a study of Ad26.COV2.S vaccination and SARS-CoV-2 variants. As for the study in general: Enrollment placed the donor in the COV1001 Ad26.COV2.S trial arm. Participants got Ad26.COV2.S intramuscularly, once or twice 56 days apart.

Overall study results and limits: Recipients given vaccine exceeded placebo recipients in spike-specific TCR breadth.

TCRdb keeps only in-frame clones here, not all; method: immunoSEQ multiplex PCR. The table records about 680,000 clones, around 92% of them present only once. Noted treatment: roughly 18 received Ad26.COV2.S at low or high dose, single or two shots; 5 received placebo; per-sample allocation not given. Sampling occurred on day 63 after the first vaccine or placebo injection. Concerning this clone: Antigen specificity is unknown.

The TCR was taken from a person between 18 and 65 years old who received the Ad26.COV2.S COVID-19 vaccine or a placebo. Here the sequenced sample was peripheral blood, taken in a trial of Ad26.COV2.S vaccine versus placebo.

The CDR3 sequence: CASSYSQGEISYEQYF. CDR3 DNA: TGTGCCAGCAGTTACTCACAAGGGGAAATAAGCTACGAGCAGTACTTC. The chain is built from TRBV6-5 and TRBJ2-7; tentative D call: TRBD1 (5 bases). The CDR3 totals 16 residues. Germline V gives CDR1 MNHEY, CDR2 SVGAGI. The V gene lost 0 bases and the J gene lost 3 bases, with 15 bases spanning the gap.